The following is a TCR beta chain sequence with its context. Its antigen is currently not known. Base qualities are not provided; no much larger clone lies one nucleotide away. The method was 5' RACE. TCRdb shows the sequencer as Illumina HiSeq 2500. The second PCR ran for roughly 6 to 11 cycles and used a J-beta primer mix along with a sample-barcoded 5' primer. A unique molecular identifier was introduced onto each TCR beta cDNA molecule by a template-switch 5' adaptor carrying 12 random nucleotides. Each sample yielded at least 2.5 million CDR3-containing paired-end reads. First-strand cDNA synthesis was performed from all RNA using the Mint cDNA synthesis kit, with priming by a TRBC-specific oligonucleotide. All cDNA was treated with uracil-DNA glycosylase and then went through a first 18-cycle PCR with the universal primers M1SS and BC2_uni_R. Concerning the study's data processing: For normalization, 1 million high-quality reads were randomly selected from each sample, with every read carrying a distinct molecular identifier. Instead of being binned into consensus sequences, reads that shared molecular identifiers were thrown out. MiTCR, set to a Q25 quality threshold and the strictest error-elimination algorithm, was used for CDR3 identification, clonotype clustering and error correction. A nonparametric unseen species model using Euler transformation provided a lower-bound estimate of total TCR beta diversity. TCRdb reanalyzed the raw reads on its own, using fastp at Q25 for trimming and MiXCR for clone calling, and kept in-frame beta chains. Rows with one shared CDR3 protein collapse into an entry with the most common genes and DNA. TCRdb's processing, not the authors', yielded these V and J calls. Recorded for this sample are about 1.4 million distinct CDR3 sequences; approximately 59% of them occurred a single time. Under 8.5% of the sample goes to the ten largest clones.

Its CDR3 holds 14 amino acids, cysteine through phenylalanine. The read is trimmed to its CDR3 DNA, 42 bases read in frame from base 1. From a lookup of the germline V gene, CDR1 and CDR2 are SGHTA and FQGNSA. V loses 1 base, J loses 3 bases, and the germline ends lie 9 bases apart. The data originate from a study of blood T cells in healthy people across ages (dated by TCRdb to the mid-2010s). Regarding the study in general: In model experiments, template switching captured about one uniquely barcoded TCR beta cDNA molecule for every two T cells. Donors of different ages were randomly distributed across sequencing lanes to avoid experimental bias. Donors were grouped into four age groups: young (average approximately 15 years), middle-aged (39), aged (roughly 67) and long-lived (approximately 78). Using the same blood draw, the study looked at two additional independent replicas of 1 million unique cDNA reads for two donors, one aged 18 to 30 and the other aged 80 or older. Age-related changes in TCR beta repertoire diversity were measured in the study by deep sequencing normalized with unique cDNA molecular identifiers. The study at large found these results: Estimates of total diversity from one million sequenced T cells were regarded as lower bounds and underestimates. Because profiling used bulk unsorted PBMCs, naive and antigen-experienced compartments could not be compared conclusively. Compared with the aged group, the long-lived group had more naive CD4+ T cells, fewer expanded clones and increased TCR diversity, a pattern suggesting age selection. A strong correlation was found between observed TCR beta diversity and the percentage of naive T cells measured by flow cytometry. Observed TCR beta diversity per million T cells fell roughly linearly with age, and a significant reduction was already apparent by age roughly 41. Because the CMV infection status of the donors was unknown, age-related changes in expanded clonotypes may potentially have been confounded.

Donors were approximately 42 systemically healthy Caucasian individuals from Russia aged 6 to 90 years. Roughly 11 milliliters of peripheral blood were drawn from each donor into EDTA-treated Vacutainer tubes. PBMCs were isolated by Ficoll-Paque density-gradient centrifugation, with at least 6.5 million obtained per sample. Total RNA, at least 6 micrograms per sample, was extracted from PBMCs with Trizol reagent. Naive CD45RAhigh/CD27high T cell percentages were measured by flow cytometry on a PBMC aliquot from every donor. This chain joins TRBV7-2 to TRBJ1-1, with the D gene not confidently named. Sequences were obtained from blood. This TCR came from a man aged 18 to 35 in good health. Here is the DNA: TGTGCCAGCAGCTTAGTCGGCAAGGACACTGAAGCTTTCTTT. Its protein reads: CASSLVGKDTEAFF.